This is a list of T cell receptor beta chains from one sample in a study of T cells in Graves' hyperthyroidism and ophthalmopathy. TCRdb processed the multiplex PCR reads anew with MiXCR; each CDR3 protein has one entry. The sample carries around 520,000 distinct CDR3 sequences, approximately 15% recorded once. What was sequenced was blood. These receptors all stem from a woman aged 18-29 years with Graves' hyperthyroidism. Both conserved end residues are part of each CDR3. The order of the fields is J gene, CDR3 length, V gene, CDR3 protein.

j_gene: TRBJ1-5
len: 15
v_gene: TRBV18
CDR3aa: CASSPQPGVDQPQHF

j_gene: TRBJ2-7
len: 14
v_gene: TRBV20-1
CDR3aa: CSARVQGATYEQYF

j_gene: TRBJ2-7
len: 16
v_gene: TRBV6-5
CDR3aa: CASSYPPGAPNYEQYF

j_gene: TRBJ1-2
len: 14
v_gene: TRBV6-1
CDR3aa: CASSDPGTGVGYTF

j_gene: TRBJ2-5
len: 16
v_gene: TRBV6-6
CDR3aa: CASSYSSDREQETQYF

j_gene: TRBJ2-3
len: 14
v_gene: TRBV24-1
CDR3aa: CATRSGEAPDTQYF

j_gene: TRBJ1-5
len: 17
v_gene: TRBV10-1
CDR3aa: CASELAWPVQGNQPQHF

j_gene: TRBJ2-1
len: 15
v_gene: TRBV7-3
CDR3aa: CASSLSANLYNKQFF

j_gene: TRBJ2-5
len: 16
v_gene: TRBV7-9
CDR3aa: CASEKDGGLGRETQYF

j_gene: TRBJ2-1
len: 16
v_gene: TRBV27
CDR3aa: CASSPQRDRGANEQFF

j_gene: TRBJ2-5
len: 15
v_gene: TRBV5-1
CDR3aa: CASSRQGLVGETQYF

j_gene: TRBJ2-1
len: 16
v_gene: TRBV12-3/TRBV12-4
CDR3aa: CASSLQTSGSNNEQFF

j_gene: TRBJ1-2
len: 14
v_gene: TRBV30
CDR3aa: CAWGGGAARDGYTF

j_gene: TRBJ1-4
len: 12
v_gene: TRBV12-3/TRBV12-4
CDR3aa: CASSPGAGKLFF

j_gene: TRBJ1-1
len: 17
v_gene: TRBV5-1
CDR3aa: CASSLALRDGGITEAFF

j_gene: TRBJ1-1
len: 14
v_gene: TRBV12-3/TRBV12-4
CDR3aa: CASRSGQQHFEAFF

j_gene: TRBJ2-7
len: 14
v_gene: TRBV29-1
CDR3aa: CSVGGGGKVYEQYF

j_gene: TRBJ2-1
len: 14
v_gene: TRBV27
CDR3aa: CASSLGIVGNEQFF

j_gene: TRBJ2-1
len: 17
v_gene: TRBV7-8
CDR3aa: CASSLAREGFLDNEQFF